Described below is a single TCR beta chain sequence and its context. Its antigen is as yet unknown. CDR3 length: 15 amino acids. Deletions cut 4 bases from V and 2 bases from J, with 15 bases between. Per the germline V gene, CDR1 is SGHAT and CDR2 is FQNNGV. Profiled with immunoSEQ multiplex PCR; TCRdb holds only in-frame clones, not every one. The table has some 30,000 clones, over 75% seen once. This sample was taken from a study of T cell responses to AZD1222 COVID-19 vaccine. Study-level results: Donors were mostly white British, more females; clonal diversity possibly underestimated.

The source material was peripheral blood, sampled 28 days after the second AZD1222 dose. The clonotype comes from an adult who received the AZD1222 COVID-19 vaccine. The rearrangement uses TRBV11-2 and TRBJ2-7, with D unresolved. The CDR3 DNA reads TGTGCCAGCAGCTCACAATCGATGGGTCCCTACGAGCAGTACTTC. Protein: CASSSQSMGPYEQYF.